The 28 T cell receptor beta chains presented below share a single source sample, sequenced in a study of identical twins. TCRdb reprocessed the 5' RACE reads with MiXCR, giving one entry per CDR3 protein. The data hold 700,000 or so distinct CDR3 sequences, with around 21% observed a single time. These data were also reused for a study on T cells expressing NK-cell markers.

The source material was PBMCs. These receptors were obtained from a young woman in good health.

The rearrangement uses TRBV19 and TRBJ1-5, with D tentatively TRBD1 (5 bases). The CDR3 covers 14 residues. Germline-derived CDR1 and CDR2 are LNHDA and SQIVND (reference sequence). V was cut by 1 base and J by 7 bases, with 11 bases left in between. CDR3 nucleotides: TGTGCCAGTAGTATAGTTAGGGACTGGCAGCCCCAGCATTTT. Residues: CASSIVRDWQPQHF. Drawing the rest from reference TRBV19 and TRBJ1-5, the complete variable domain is DGGITQSPKYLFRKEGQNVTLSCEQNLNHDAMYWYRQDPGQGLRLIYYSQIVNDFQKGDIAEGYSVSREKKESFPLTVTSAQKNPTAFYLCASSIVRDWQPQHFGDGTRLSIL.

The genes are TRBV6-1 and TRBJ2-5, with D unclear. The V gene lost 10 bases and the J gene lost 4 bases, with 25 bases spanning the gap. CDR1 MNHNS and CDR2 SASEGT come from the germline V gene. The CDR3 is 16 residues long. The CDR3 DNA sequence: TGTGCCACCTTAAACCCCCTGGCCGCCTGGGGAGAGACCCAGTACTTC. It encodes CATLNPLAAWGETQYF.

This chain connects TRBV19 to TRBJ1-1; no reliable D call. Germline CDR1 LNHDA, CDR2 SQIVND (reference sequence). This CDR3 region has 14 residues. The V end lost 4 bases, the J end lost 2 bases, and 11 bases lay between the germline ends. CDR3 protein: CASSKVFGNTEAFF. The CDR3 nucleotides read TGTGCCAGTAGTAAGGTCTTCGGCAACACTGAAGCTTTCTTT.

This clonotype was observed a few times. The CDR3 nucleotides are TGCGCCAGCAACGGGGACGCCTACGAGCAGTACTTC. Translated: CASNGDAYEQYF. The genes are TRBV5-1 and TRBJ2-7, with D perhaps being TRBD1 or TRBD2 (5 bases each). The germline V and J ends were trimmed by 6 bases and 2 bases, with 9 bases remaining between them. Germline lookup yields CDR1 SGHRS and CDR2 YFSETQ. The CDR3 totals 12 residues. Based on the CDR3 plus reference TRBV5-1 and TRBJ2-7, the full variable domain is KAGVTQTPRYLIKTRGQQVTLSCSPISGHRSVSWYQQTPGQGLQFLFEYFSETQRNKGNFPGRFSGRQFSNSRSEMNVSTLELGDSALYLCASNGDAYEQYFGPGTRLTVT.

The chain's CDR3 is CASSLDDGDYGYTF. CDR3 bases: TGCGCCAGCAGCTTGGACGACGGCGACTATGGCTACACCTTC. The J gene is TRBJ1-2, the V gene TRBV5-1; no definite D call. Trimming took 0 bases from V and 3 from J, leaving 9 bases between them. The CDR3 loop spans 14 amino acids. CDR1 SGHRS and CDR2 YFSETQ come from the germline V gene.

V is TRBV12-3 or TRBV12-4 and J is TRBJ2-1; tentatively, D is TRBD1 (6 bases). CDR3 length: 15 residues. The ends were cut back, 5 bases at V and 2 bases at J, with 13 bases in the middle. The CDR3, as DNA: TGTGCCAGCAGTCCCTGGACAGACCCCTACAATGAGCAGTTCTTC. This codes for CASSPWTDPYNEQFF.

CDR3 in amino acids: CASSRGTDGTQYF. Written as DNA, the CDR3 is TGCGCCAGCAGCCGGGGTACTGATGGAACCCAGTACTTC. V is TRBV5-1 and J is TRBJ2-5, with a tentative D call TRBD2 (5 bases). Deletions cut 4 bases from V and 8 bases from J, with 15 bases between. This CDR3 has 13 amino acids. From germline, CDR1 is SGHRS and CDR2 YFSETQ.

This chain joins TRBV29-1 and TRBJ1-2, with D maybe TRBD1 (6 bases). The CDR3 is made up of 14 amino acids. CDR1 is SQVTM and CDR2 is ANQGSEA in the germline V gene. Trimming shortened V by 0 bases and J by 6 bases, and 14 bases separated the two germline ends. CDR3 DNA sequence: TGCAGCGTTGAAGAACAGGGCTACGAGGATGGCTACACCTTC. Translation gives CSVEEQGYEDGYTF.

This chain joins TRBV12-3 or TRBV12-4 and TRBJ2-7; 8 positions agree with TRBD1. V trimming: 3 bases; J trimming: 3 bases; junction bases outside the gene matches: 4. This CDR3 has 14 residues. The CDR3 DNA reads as TGTGCCAGCAGTTTCGGGACAGGAGTCTACGAGCAGTACTTC. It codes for CASSFGTGVYEQYF.

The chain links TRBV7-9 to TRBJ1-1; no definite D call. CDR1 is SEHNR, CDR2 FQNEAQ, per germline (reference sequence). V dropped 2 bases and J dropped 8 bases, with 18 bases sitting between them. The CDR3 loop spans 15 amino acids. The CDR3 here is CASSLKGTGAFEAFF. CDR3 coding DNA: TGTGCCAGCAGCTTAAAGGGAACCGGAGCCTTCGAAGCTTTCTTT.

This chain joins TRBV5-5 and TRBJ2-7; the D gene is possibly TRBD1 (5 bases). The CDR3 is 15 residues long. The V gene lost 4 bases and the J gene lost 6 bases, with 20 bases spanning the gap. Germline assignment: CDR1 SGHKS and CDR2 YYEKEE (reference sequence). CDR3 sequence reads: CASSPRPRQFSEQYF. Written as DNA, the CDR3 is TGTGCCAGCAGCCCCCGCCCCCGACAGTTTTCCGAGCAGTACTTC.

The CDR3 loop is CASSLGQRAFF. The DNA for the CDR3 is TGTGCCAGCAGTCTGGGACAGAGAGCTTTCTTT. The chain carries TRBV6-5 and TRBJ1-1; 7 bases match TRBD1. V lost 5 bases, J lost 10 bases, and 4 bases stayed unmatched. This CDR3 spans 11 amino acids. From germline, CDR1 is MNHEY and CDR2 SVGAGI.

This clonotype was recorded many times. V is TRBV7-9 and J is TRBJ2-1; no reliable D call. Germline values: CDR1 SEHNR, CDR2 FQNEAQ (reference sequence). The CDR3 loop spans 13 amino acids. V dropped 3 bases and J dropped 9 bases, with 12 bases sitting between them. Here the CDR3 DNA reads TGTGCCAGCAGCTTGTACCAGAGTTTTGAGCAGTTCTTC. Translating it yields CASSLYQSFEQFF.

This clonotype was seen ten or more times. CDR3 sequence reads: CASSPGDEQYF. The CDR3, as DNA: TGTGCCAGCAGTCCTGGGGACGAGCAGTACTTC. The chain employs TRBV7-9 and TRBJ2-7; no reliable D call. V lost 6 bases, J lost 5 bases, and 8 bases lay in between. The CDR3 has 11 residues. The V gene's germline CDR1 is SEHNR and CDR2 FQNEAQ (reference sequence).

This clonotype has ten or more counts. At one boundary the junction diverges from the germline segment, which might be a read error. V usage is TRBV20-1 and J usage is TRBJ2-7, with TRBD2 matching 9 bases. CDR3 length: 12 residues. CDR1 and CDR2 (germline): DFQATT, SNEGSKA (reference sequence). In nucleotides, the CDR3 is TGCAGTGCCCTAGGGGCCCCGGGACTAGCAAGCTTC. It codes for CSALGAPGLASF.

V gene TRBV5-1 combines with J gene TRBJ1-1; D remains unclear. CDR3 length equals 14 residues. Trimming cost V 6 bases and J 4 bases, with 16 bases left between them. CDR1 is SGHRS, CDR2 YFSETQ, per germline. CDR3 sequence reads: CASTPSVGFTEAFF. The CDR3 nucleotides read TGCGCCAGCACCCCCTCCGTAGGGTTCACTGAAGCTTTCTTT.

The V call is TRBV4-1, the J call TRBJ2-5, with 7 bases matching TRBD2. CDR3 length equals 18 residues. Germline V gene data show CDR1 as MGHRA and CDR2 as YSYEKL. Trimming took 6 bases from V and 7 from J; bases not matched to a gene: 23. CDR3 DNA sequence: TGCGCCAGCAGAACCACAGCAGCCATCTCCCCGGGGGGAGGGACCCAGTACTTC. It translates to CASRTTAAISPGGGTQYF.

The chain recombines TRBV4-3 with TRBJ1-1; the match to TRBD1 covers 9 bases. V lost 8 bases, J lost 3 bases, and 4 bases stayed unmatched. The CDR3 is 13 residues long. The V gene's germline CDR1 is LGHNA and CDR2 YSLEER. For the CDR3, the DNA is TGCGCCAGCGGACAGGGGAGGGACACTGAAGCTTTCTTT. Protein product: CASGQGRDTEAFF.

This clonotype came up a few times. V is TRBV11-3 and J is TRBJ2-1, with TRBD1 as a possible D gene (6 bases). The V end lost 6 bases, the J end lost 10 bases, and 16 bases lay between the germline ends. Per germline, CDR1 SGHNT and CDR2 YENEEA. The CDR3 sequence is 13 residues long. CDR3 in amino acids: CASSSTGPGEQFF. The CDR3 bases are TGTGCCAGCAGTAGCACAGGGCCAGGAGAGCAGTTCTTC.

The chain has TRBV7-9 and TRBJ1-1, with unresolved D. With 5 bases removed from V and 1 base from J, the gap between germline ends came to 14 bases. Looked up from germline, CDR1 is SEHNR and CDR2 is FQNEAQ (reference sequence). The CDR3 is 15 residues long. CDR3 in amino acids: CASSRTEDKNTEAFF. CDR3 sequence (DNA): TGTGCCAGCAGCCGAACAGAAGACAAGAACACTGAAGCTTTCTTT.

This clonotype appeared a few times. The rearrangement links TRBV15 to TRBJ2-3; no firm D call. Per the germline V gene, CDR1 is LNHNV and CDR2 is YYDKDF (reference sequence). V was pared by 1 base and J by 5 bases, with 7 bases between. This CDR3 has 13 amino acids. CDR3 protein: CATSRGWKDTQYF. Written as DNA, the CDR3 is TGTGCCACCAGCAGAGGTTGGAAAGATACGCAGTATTTT. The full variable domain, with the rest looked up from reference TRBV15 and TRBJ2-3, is DAMVIQNPRYQVTQFGKPVTLSCSQTLNHNVMYWYQQKSSQAPKLLFHYYDKDFNNEADTPDNFQSRRPNTSFCFLDIRSPGLGDTAMYLCATSRGWKDTQYFGPGTRLTVL.

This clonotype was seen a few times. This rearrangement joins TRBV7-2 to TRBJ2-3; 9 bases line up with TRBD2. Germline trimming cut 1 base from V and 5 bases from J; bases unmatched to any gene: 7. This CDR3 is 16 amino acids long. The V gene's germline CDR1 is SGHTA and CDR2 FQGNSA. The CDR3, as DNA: TGTGCCAGCAGCTTAGGGGTAGCGGGAGCAGGAGATACGCAGTATTTT. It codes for CASSLGVAGAGDTQYF.

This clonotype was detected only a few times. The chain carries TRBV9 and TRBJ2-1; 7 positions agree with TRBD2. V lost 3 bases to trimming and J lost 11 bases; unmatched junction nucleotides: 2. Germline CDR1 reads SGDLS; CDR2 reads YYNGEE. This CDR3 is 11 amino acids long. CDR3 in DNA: TGTGCCAGCAGCGATGGGACTAAGCAGTTCTTC. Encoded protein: CASSDGTKQFF.

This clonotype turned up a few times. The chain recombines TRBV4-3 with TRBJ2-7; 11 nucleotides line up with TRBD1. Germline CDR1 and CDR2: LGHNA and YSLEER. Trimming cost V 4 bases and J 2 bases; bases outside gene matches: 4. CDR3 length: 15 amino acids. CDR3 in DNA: TGCGCCAGCAGCCTACAGGGACAGGGGGCCTACGAGCAGTACTTC. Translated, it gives CASSLQGQGAYEQYF.

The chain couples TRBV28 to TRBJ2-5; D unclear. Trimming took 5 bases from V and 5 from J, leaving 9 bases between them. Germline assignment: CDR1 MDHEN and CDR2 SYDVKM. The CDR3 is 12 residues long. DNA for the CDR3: TGTGCCAGCAGTCCCCACTCGGAGACCCAGTACTTC. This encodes CASSPHSETQYF.

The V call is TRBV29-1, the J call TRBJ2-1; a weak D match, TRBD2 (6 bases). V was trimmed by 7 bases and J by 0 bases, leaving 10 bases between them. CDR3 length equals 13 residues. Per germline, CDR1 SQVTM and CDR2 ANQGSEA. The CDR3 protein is CSDRESSYNEQFF. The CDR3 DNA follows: TGCAGCGACCGGGAGAGCTCCTACAATGAGCAGTTCTTC.

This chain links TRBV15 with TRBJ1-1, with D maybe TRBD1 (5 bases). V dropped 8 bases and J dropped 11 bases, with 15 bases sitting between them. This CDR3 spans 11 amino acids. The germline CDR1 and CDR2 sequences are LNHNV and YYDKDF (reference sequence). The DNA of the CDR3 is TGTGCCACCGGAAGGGGAGGTCATGCTTTCTTT. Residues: CATGRGGHAFF.

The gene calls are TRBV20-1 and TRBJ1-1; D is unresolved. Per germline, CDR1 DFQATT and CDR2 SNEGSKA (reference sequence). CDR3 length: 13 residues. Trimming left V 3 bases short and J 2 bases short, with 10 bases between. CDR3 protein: CSARFQVNTEAFF. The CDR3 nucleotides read TGCAGTGCTAGGTTTCAGGTTAACACTGAAGCTTTCTTT.